This TCR beta chain derives from a study of cytomegalovirus exposure and HLA in healthy donors. General study points: It was reported in a later analysis that an Asian-associated ancestry cluster showed fewer N-insertions than the 666-donor mean.

Per germline, CDR1 SGHTA and CDR2 FQGNSA. V lost 5 bases and J lost 4; bases outside the gene matches: 9. The CDR3 has 16 amino acids. With regard to this clone: Its antigen is as yet unknown.

The PCR made use of 60 Vbeta and 13 Jbeta primers. Profiling relied on immunoSEQ multiplex PCR, and the TCRdb table lists in-frame clones only, not all of them. The table has roughly 180,000 clones, approximately 84% seen once. The rearrangement uses TRBV7-2 and TRBJ2-2; 8 nucleotides agree with TRBD1. The source is a girl aged 10 to 17 in good health and CMV-seropositive. The sequenced sample was PBMCs. The CDR3 region is CASSRRTGSGTGELFF. The CDR3 DNA reads as TGTGCCAGCAGCCGCAGGACAGGGTCCGGCACCGGGGAGCTGTTTTTT.